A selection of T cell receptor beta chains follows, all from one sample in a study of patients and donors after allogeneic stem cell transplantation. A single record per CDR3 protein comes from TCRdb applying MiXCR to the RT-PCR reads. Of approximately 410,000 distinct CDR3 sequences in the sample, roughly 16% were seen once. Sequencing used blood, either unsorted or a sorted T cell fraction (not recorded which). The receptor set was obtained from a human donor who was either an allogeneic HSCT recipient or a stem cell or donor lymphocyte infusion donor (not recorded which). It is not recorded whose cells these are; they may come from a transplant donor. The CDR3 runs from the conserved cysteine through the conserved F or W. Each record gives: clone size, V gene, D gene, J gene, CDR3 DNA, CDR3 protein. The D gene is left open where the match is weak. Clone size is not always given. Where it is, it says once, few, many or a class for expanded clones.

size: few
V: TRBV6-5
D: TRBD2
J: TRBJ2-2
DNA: TGTGCCAGCAGTTACCTCGGTGCGGGGGGTAACACCGGGGAGCTGTTTTTT
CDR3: CASSYLGAGGNTGELFF

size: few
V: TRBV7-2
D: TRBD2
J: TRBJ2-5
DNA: TGTGCCAGCAGCCCCGGGACTAGGGGGATGGAGACCCAGTACTTC
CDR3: CASSPGTRGMETQYF

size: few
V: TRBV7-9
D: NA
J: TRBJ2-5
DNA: TGTGCCAGCAAACCCGGAGGTCAGGCAGAGACCCAGTACTTC
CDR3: CASKPGGQAETQYF

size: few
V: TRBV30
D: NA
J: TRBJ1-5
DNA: TGTGCCTGGAGTGGACAGATAAATCAGCCCCAGCATTTT
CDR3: CAWSGQINQPQHF

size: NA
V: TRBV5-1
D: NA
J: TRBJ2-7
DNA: TGCGCCAGCAGCTTTACCCTGGACGAGCAGTACTTC
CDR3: CASSFTLDEQYF

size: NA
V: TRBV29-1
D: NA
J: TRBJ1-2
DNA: TGCAGCGTTGAAGGTCAGATCTATGGCTACACCTTC
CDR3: CSVEGQIYGYTF

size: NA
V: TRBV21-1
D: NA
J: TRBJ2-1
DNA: TGTGCCAGCAGCAGAAGGTTAGCGGGAGCGGGCCATGAGCAGTTCTTC
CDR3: CASSRRLAGAGHEQFF

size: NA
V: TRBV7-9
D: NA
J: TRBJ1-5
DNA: TGTGCCAGCAGCCGTGACGGATATAGCAATCAGCCCCAGCATTTT
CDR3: CASSRDGYSNQPQHF

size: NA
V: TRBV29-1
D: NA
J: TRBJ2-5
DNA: TGCAGCGCGGCCGGGCACCAAGAGACCCAGTACTTC
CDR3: CSAAGHQETQYF

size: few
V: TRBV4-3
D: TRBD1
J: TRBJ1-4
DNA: TGCGCCAGCAGCCAAGATCTTCGACAGGGGAGTTGGAAACTGTTTTTT
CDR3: CASSQDLRQGSWKLFF

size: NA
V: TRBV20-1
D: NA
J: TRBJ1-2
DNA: TGCAGTGCTAGAGGGGGTACTTATGGCTACACCTTC
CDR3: CSARGGTYGYTF

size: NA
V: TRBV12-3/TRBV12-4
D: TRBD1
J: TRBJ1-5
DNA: TGTGCCAGCAGTCCTCGGACAGGGGAGCAGCCCCAGCATTTT
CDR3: CASSPRTGEQPQHF

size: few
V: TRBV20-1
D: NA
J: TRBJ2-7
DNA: TGCAGTGGACAGGGAGGGACCTCCTACGAGCAGTACTTC
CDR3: CSGQGGTSYEQYF

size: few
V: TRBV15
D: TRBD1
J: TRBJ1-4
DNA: TGTGCCACCAGCAGGACAGGGGACAATGAAAAACTGTTTTTT
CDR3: CATSRTGDNEKLFF

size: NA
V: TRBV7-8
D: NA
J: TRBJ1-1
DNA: TGTGCCAGCAGCTTTCTCCGACAGTTTTTGAACACTGAAGCTTTCTTT
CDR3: CASSFLRQFLNTEAFF

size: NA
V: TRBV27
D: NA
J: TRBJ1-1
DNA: TGTGCCAGCATCTCACTCGGGCCGGTGAACACTGAAGCTTTCTTT
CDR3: CASISLGPVNTEAFF

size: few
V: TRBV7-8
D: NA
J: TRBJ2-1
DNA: TGTGCCAGCAGCTTAGCAGACAGAGGGGGATACGGTGAGCAGTTCTTC
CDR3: CASSLADRGGYGEQFF

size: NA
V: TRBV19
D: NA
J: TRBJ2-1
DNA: TGTGCCAGCGAGGGATGGGGCGAGCAGTTCTTC
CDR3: CASEGWGEQFF

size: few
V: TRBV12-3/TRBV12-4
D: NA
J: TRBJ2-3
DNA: TGTGCCAGCAGTTCCGCTAGTTGGTATGGAGATACGCAGTATTTT
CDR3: CASSSASWYGDTQYF

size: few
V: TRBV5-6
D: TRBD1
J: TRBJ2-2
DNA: TGTGCCAGCAGCTTGGTAACAGGGGGAGCGAGGGCGAACACCGGGGAGCTGTTTTTT
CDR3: CASSLVTGGARANTGELFF

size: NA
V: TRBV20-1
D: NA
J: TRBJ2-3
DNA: TGCAGTGCTAGGATTCGCGGGAGCACAGATACGCAGTATTTT
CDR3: CSARIRGSTDTQYF

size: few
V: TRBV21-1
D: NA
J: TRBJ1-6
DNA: TGTGCCAGCAGCAAAGACGCAGGGAGATCACCCCTCCACTTT
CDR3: CASSKDAGRSPLHF

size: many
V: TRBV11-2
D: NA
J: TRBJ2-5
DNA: TGTGCCAGCAGCTTGGCGGGTAGGGGTTACCAAGAGACCCAGTACTTC
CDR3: CASSLAGRGYQETQYF

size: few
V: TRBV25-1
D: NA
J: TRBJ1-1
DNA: TGTGCCAGCAGTGACCTCCGCCCGCCTGCCGGCATGAACACTGAAGCTTTCTTT
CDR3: CASSDLRPPAGMNTEAFF

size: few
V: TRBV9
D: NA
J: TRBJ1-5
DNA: TGTGCCAGCAGCGTAGGTAGCGTACCCAATCAGCCCCAGCATTTT
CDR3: CASSVGSVPNQPQHF

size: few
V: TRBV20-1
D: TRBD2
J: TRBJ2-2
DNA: TGCAGTCCACGGCGGGGGGGTTGGACCGGGGAGCTGTTTTTT
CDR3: CSPRRGGWTGELFF

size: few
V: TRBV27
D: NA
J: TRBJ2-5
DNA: TGTGCCAGCAGTTTAAGCCCGGACAACTTCCAAGAGACCCAGTACTTC
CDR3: CASSLSPDNFQETQYF

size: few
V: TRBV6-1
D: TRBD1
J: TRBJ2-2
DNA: TGTGCCAGCAGTCCCAACAGGGGTCTCACCCGGGACACCGGGGAGCTGTTTTTT
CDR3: CASSPNRGLTRDTGELFF

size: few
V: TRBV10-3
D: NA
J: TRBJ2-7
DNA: TGTGCCATAACCGATAGCGAAAACCTCTCCTACGAGCAGTACTTC
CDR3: CAITDSENLSYEQYF

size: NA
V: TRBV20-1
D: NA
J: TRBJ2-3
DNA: TGCAGTGCTATGGGGGGACTCCGCACAGATACGCAGTATTTT
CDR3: CSAMGGLRTDTQYF

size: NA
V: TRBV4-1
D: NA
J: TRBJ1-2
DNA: TGCGCCAGCAGCCAATTTCCCGGAGGGGAGGGGTCTTTTGACTACACCTTC
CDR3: CASSQFPGGEGSFDYTF

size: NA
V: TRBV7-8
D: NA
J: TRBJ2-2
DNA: TGTGCCAGCAGCTTAGTGGCAGTCTCCACCGGGGAGCTGTTTTTT
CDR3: CASSLVAVSTGELFF

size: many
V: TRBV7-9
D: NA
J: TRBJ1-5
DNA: TGTGCCAGCAGCGCGAGGGGGAATCAGCCCCAGCATTTT
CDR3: CASSARGNQPQHF

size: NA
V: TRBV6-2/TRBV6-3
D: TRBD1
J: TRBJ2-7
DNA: TGTGCCAGCAGGCGACAGGGGGTCAGCTACGAGCAGTACTTC
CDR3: CASRRQGVSYEQYF

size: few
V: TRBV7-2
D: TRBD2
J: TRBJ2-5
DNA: TGTGCCAGCAGTTCTCCGGGGGGAACGCAGACCCAGTACTTC
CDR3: CASSSPGGTQTQYF

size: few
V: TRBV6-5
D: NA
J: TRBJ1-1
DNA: TGTGCCAGCAGTTACTCGGTGGGGCTAGGGATTTTGAACACTGAAGCTTTCTTT
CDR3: CASSYSVGLGILNTEAFF

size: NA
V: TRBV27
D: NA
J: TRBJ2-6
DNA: TGTGCCAGCAGTTCCCTAGGGCCCGCCCCTGGGGCCAACGTCCTGACTTTC
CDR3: CASSSLGPAPGANVLTF

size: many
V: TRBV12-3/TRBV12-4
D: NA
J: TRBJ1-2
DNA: TGTGCCAGCGCTTTGGGACACCTCTATGGCTACACCTTC
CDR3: CASALGHLYGYTF

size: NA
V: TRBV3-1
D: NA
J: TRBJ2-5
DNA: TGTGCCAGCAGCCAAGTGGGGCCCTCTGGGACCCAGTACTTC
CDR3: CASSQVGPSGTQYF

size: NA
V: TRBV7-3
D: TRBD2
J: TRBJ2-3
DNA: TGTGCCAGCAGCCCTTGGGCGGGAGGAACAGATACGCAGTATTTT
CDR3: CASSPWAGGTDTQYF

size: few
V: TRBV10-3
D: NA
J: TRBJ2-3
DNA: TGTGCCATCAGTAACCTCCGAGGAGATACGCAGTATTTT
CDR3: CAISNLRGDTQYF

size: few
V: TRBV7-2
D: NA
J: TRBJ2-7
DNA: TGTGCCAGCAGCTCTCCGGCCCGCACCTACGAGCAGTACTTC
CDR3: CASSSPARTYEQYF

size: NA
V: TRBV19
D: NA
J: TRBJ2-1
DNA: TGTGCCAGTGCACATAGAAGCTCCTACAATGAGCAGTTCTTC
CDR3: CASAHRSSYNEQFF

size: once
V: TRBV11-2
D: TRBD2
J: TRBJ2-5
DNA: TGTGCCAGCAGCTCTGGGACTAGCCACGGGGAGACCCAGTACTTC
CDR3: CASSSGTSHGETQYF

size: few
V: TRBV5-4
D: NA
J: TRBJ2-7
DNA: TGTGCCAGCAGCCTCCTTGAAGGTTATCACGAGCAGTACTTC
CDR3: CASSLLEGYHEQYF

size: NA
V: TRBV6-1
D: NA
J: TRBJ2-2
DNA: TGTGCCAGCAGTGAGGTACAGGGCGGCACCGGGGAGCTGTTTTTT
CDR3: CASSEVQGGTGELFF

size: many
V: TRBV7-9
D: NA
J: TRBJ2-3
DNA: TGTGCCAGCAGCGTCGGGTCCCTAGGAAGCACAGATACGCAGTATTTT
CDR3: CASSVGSLGSTDTQYF

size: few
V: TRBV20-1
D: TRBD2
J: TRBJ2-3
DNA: TGCAGTGCTTCCCTAGCGGGCGGCACAGATACGCAGTATTTT
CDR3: CSASLAGGTDTQYF

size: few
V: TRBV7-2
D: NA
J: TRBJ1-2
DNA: TGTGCCAGCAGCCGGGGCTTTGATTATGGCTACACCTTC
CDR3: CASSRGFDYGYTF

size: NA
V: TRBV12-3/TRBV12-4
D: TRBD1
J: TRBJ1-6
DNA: TGTGCCAGCAGTTTCCGGCAGGGGGATAATTCACCCCTCCACTTT
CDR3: CASSFRQGDNSPLHF

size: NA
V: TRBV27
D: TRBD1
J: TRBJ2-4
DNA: TGTGCCAGCAGTTTATTTCGAGGGGGCTCGGGTGACATTCAGTACTTC
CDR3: CASSLFRGGSGDIQYF

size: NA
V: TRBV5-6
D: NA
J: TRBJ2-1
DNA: TGTGCCAGCAGCTTGATCCGGGACTCCTACAATGAGCAGTTCTTC
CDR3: CASSLIRDSYNEQFF

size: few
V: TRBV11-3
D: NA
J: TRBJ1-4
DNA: TGTGCCAGCAGCTTACGGTGGTCCTCTAATGAAAAACTGTTTTTT
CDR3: CASSLRWSSNEKLFF